The sequence of this T cell receptor beta chain was determined in a study of cytomegalovirus exposure and HLA in healthy donors. Findings and caveats of the study: About 87% or about 30% of the time was how often most TCR beta V segments were productive, according to an earlier analysis. There were a few CMV-associated chains whose specificity for CMV antigens was confirmed in vitro.

Only a few counts were recorded for this clone. Its antigen is unidentified. A multiplex PCR was run with 60 Vbeta primers and 13 Jbeta primers. Some clones are missing from TCRdb's copy, which holds only in-frame ones; the method was immunoSEQ multiplex PCR. Here the sample spans about 130,000 clones, about 10% being singletons. The V end lost 0 bases, the J end lost 2 bases, and 8 bases lay between the germline ends. The CDR3 has 15 residues. Germline CDR1 MDHEN, CDR2 SYDVKM. The source of this sequence is a woman between 18 and 29 years old in good health and CMV-seropositive. The sample taken for sequencing was PBMCs. The chain couples TRBV28 to TRBJ2-1; perhaps TRBD2 as D (5 bases). The CDR3 DNA reads TGTGCCAGCAGTTTATGGGCGGGCGCCTACAATGAGCAGTTCTTC. As protein: CASSLWAGAYNEQFF.